Below, 31 T cell receptor beta chains from the same sample are listed, as sequenced in a study of cytomegalovirus exposure and HLA in healthy donors. Vbeta (60) and Jbeta (13) primers were used in the PCR. Data came from immunoSEQ multiplex PCR; TCRdb stores just in-frame clones and leaves some out. The table shows around 150,000 clones, with around 81% occurring only once. The source material was PBMCs. Receptor source: a man aged 50 to 60 in good health and CMV-seronegative.

The V call is TRBV29-1, the J call TRBJ1-2; D gene uncertain. Trimming pared 2 bases from V and 8 bases from J, leaving 18 bases between. This CDR3 spans 14 amino acids. Looked up from germline, CDR1 is SQVTM and CDR2 is ANQGSEA. The CDR3, as DNA: TGCAGCGTTGAACCCGTTGAGGCAGCGGGGGGCTACACCTTC. This translates into CSVEPVEAAGGYTF.

The genes are TRBV28 and TRBJ1-5, with D possibly matching TRBD1 (5 bases). Germline CDR1 MDHEN, CDR2 SYDVKM. The length of the CDR3 is 14 residues. V was trimmed by 8 bases and J by 1 base, leaving 12 bases between them. The CDR3 DNA sequence: TGTGCCAGCTTGGACGGGGGGAGCAATCAGCCCCAGCATTTT. Protein sequence: CASLDGGSNQPQHF.

The V call is TRBV5-1, the J call TRBJ2-5, with 11 positions matching TRBD2. V was pared by 5 bases and J by 2 bases, with 5 bases of the junction left unmatched. CDR1 is SGHRS and CDR2 is YFSETQ in the germline V gene. CDR3 length equals 15 residues. The chain's CDR3 is CASRLGTSGQETQYF. CDR3 bases: TGCGCCAGCAGGTTAGGGACTAGCGGACAAGAGACCCAGTACTTC. The whole variable domain, filled in from reference TRBV5-1 and TRBJ2-5, reads KAGVTQTPRYLIKTRGQQVTLSCSPISGHRSVSWYQQTPGQGLQFLFEYFSETQRNKGNFPGRFSGRQFSNSRSEMNVSTLELGDSALYLCASRLGTSGQETQYFGPGTRLLVL.

Points on this clone: Sequence at one end of the junction differs from germline and may be a read error. The V call is TRBV7-7, the J call TRBJ2-1; possibly TRBD2 for D (5 bases). This CDR3 spans 16 amino acids. In germline, CDR1 is SSHAT, CDR2 FNYEAQ (reference sequence). This CDR3 is CASNESRSAYGNEQFF. The CDR3 DNA is TGTGCTAGCAACGAGTCCCGTAGCGCGTACGGCAATGAGCAGTTCTTC.

V gene TRBV2 combines with J gene TRBJ2-1; D possibly corresponds to TRBD2 (7 bases). From germline, CDR1 is SNHLY and CDR2 FYNNEI. The CDR3 is 16 residues long. V dropped 7 bases and J dropped 4 bases, with 20 bases sitting between them. In DNA form, the CDR3 reads TGTGCCAGCACCCAAAGGGGGGGCACCAGATACAATGAGCAGTTCTTC. As protein: CASTQRGGTRYNEQFF. The full variable domain, in which reference TRBV2 and TRBJ2-1 provide the parts outside the CDR3, is EPEVTQTPSHQVTQMGQEVILRCVPISNHLYFYWYRQILGQKVEFLVSFYNNEISEKSEIFDDQFSVERPDGSNFTLKIRSTKLEDSAMYFCASTQRGGTRYNEQFFGPGTRLTVL.

V usage is TRBV5-1 and J usage is TRBJ1-1; the D is unclear. Germline assignment: CDR1 SGHRS and CDR2 YFSETQ. This CDR3 comprises 13 residues. V lost 5 bases, J lost 1 base, and 9 bases lay in between. For the CDR3, the DNA is TGCGCCAGCAGTCGTGTCGGGAACACTGAAGCTTTCTTT. Protein: CASSRVGNTEAFF.

V is TRBV7-3 and J is TRBJ2-7; TRBD2 aligns across 11 bases. There are 15 residues in the CDR3. Germline-derived CDR1 and CDR2 are SGHTA and FQGTGA. The V segment lost 5 bases and the J segment 4 bases; nucleotides outside the gene matches: 7. DNA for the CDR3: TGTGCCAGCAGCCCCTCTGGACTAGCGGGTTACGAGCAGTACTTC. This gives the protein CASSPSGLAGYEQYF. The complete variable domain, with remaining parts taken from reference TRBV7-3 and TRBJ2-7, reads GAGVSQTPSNKVTEKGKYVELRCDPISGHTALYWYRQSLGQGPEFLIYFQGTGAADDSGLPNDRFFAVRPEGSVSTLKIQRTERGDSAVYLCASSPSGLAGYEQYFGPGTRLTVT.

This clone was seen only a few times. This chain uses TRBV28 with TRBJ1-1; TRBD1 aligns across 8 bases. J lost 7 bases, V lost 6 bases, and 19 bases had no gene match. This CDR3 is built from 17 residues. Germline V gene lookup returns CDR1 MDHEN and CDR2 SYDVKM. The CDR3 is CASSGGPGTGRRGEAFF. In DNA form, the CDR3 reads TGTGCCAGCAGCGGAGGCCCCGGGACAGGTAGGAGGGGTGAAGCTTTCTTT.

This chain's CDR3 is CASSRETGELFF. DNA for the CDR3: TGTGCCAGCTCACGAGAAACCGGGGAGCTGTTTTTT. The chain recombines TRBV18 with TRBJ2-2; D unresolved. The CDR3 consists of 12 residues. The ends were cut back, 4 bases at V and 5 bases at J, with 5 bases in the middle. Germline V CDR1 and CDR2: KGHSH, LQKENI.

This chain joins TRBV2 and TRBJ2-1, with TRBD2 matching over 8 bases. Germline loops: CDR1 SNHLY, CDR2 FYNNEI. The CDR3 is 15 amino acids. With V trimmed by 3 bases and J by 2 bases, 3 bases remained unmatched. The DNA for the CDR3 is TGTGCCAGCAGTGATAGCGGGGCAGCCTACAATGAGCAGTTCTTC. Translated: CASSDSGAAYNEQFF.

The rearrangement joins TRBV19 to TRBJ2-7; D might be TRBD2 (5 bases). CDR3 size: 16 residues. V lost 3 bases and J lost 2, with 17 bases in between. The germline V gene has CDR1 LNHDA and CDR2 SQIVND (reference sequence). The CDR3 loop reads CASSIFVEGPTYEQYF. CDR3 coding DNA: TGTGCCAGTAGTATCTTCGTAGAGGGCCCTACCTACGAGCAGTACTTC.

J is TRBJ2-7 and V is TRBV10-1, with D unclear. The V gene's germline CDR1 is WNHNN and CDR2 SYGVQD (reference sequence). Trimming removed 4 bases from V and 3 bases from J, with 13 bases in between. The CDR3 runs to 14 residues. Written as DNA, the CDR3 is TGCGCCAGCAGTGCCTCAAAAGAGATCTACGAGCAGTACTTC. Residues: CASSASKEIYEQYF.

The chain recombines TRBV11-3 with TRBJ1-1; D is perhaps TRBD1 (5 bases). Germline CDR1 SGHNT, CDR2 YENEEA. The CDR3 is 14 residues long. V was clipped by 5 bases and J by 1 base, with 11 bases between them. The CDR3, as DNA: TGTGCCAGCAGCCAGGGCGAGGCGAACACTGAAGCTTTCTTT. Translated, it gives CASSQGEANTEAFF.

J is TRBJ1-5 and V is TRBV7-9; possibly TRBD1 for D (5 bases). This CDR3 region has 17 residues. Deletions cut 4 bases from V and 7 bases from J, with 23 bases between. Germline V gene data show CDR1 as SEHNR and CDR2 as FQNEAQ (reference sequence). The CDR3 coding sequence is TGTGCCAGCAGCTCCACCCAGGGCGGGGTGGGGGACCAGCCCCAGCATTTT. This encodes CASSSTQGGVGDQPQHF.

The chain is built from TRBV21-1 and TRBJ1-6; the table assigns TRBD1, which was not confirmed against the DNA. TRBV21-1 is an annotated pseudogene. The CDR3 spans 15 residues. CDR3: CASSKRTGRNSPLHF. The CDR3 nucleotides read TGTGCCAGCAGCAAAAGGACAGGGAGGAATTCACCCCTCCACTTT.

About this clone itself: The junction differs from germline at one of its ends, possibly a read error. This rearrangement joins TRBV7-7 to TRBJ2-5; 9 positions agree with TRBD1. The germline CDR1 and CDR2 sequences are SSHAT and FNYEAQ (reference sequence). The CDR3 is 14 amino acids. CDR3 sequence: CASSLVGQGETQYF. The CDR3 bases are TGTGCTAGCAGCTTAGTGGGACAGGGAGAGACCCAGTACTTC.

J is TRBJ2-1 and V is TRBV5-1; 10 bases line up with TRBD1. This CDR3 is 14 amino acids long. Germline CDR1 and CDR2: SGHRS and YFSETQ. Germline trimming cut 3 bases from V and 5 bases from J; bases unmatched to any gene: 2. The CDR3 region is CASSYGTGDNEQFF. CDR3 DNA sequence: TGCGCCAGCAGCTACGGGACAGGGGACAATGAGCAGTTCTTC.

This sequence joins TRBV4-1 and TRBJ1-2, with D perhaps matching TRBD1 (6 bases). V lost 0 bases and J 3 bases, leaving 8 bases between the germline ends. The CDR3 loop spans 14 amino acids. The germline V gene has CDR1 MGHRA and CDR2 YSYEKL. Here the CDR3 DNA reads TGCGCCAGCAGCCAAGAACACAGGGACTATGGCTACACCTTC. This encodes CASSQEHRDYGYTF.

The chain combines TRBV15 with TRBJ2-7, with D unclear. The germline gives CDR1 LNHNV, CDR2 YYDKDF (reference sequence). This CDR3 has 14 residues. Trimming left V 1 base short and J 2 bases short, with 9 bases between. The CDR3 sequence is CATSRGIEPYEQYF. The CDR3 DNA sequence: TGTGCCACCAGCAGAGGAATAGAGCCCTACGAGCAGTACTTC.

The chain carries TRBV6-1 and TRBJ2-3; a weak D match, TRBD2 (5 bases). Per the germline V gene, CDR1 is MNHNS and CDR2 is SASEGT. The CDR3 extends over 12 amino acids. V lost 8 bases and J lost 4, with 10 bases in between. This CDR3 reads CASGERADTQYF. CDR3 bases: TGTGCCAGCGGGGAGAGAGCAGATACGCAGTATTTT.

The rearrangement uses TRBV5-1 and TRBJ2-1; 10 bases are a match to TRBD2. The CDR3 spans 16 residues. Germline CDR1 is SGHRS and CDR2 is YFSETQ. Germline trimming cut 4 bases from V and 8 bases from J; bases unmatched to any gene: 12. The CDR3 loop is CASSGLAGARGDEQFF. The DNA of the CDR3 is TGCGCCAGCAGCGGGCTAGCGGGAGCGCGAGGCGATGAGCAGTTCTTC.

The count of this clone is one. This sequence joins TRBV28 and TRBJ2-2; 7 positions agree with TRBD1. The CDR3 runs to 15 residues. The germline CDR1 and CDR2 sequences are MDHEN and SYDVKM. Germline trimming cut 5 bases from V and 6 bases from J; bases unmatched to any gene: 9. CDR3: CASSATGQEAGELFF. For the CDR3, the DNA is TGTGCCAGCAGTGCGACAGGGCAGGAGGCCGGGGAGCTGTTTTTT.

This clone showed up just once. The chain carries TRBV15 and TRBJ2-3, with 8 bases identical to TRBD2. V trimming: 1 base; J trimming: 5 bases; junction bases outside the gene matches: 11. Germline V gene data show CDR1 as LNHNV and CDR2 as YYDKDF (reference sequence). This CDR3 has 17 residues. In DNA form, the CDR3 reads TGTGCCACCAGCAGAGGGAGAACTAGCGGTGGAGGAGATACGCAGTATTTT. This gives the protein CATSRGRTSGGGDTQYF.

This clone was seen once. V and J are TRBV27 and TRBJ2-7; TRBD1 agrees at 9 bases. The CDR3 covers 14 residues. The germline V gene has CDR1 MNHEY and CDR2 SMNVEV (reference sequence). V shed 5 bases and J 3 bases; nucleotides not matched to a gene: 5. This CDR3 reads CASSLGDRVYEQYF. In nucleotides, the CDR3 is TGTGCCAGCAGTCTGGGGGACAGGGTCTACGAGCAGTACTTC.

The chain joins TRBV28 to TRBJ1-2, with D uncertain. Germline V gene lookup returns CDR1 MDHEN and CDR2 SYDVKM. This CDR3 contains 13 residues. V lost 3 bases and J lost 3, with 8 bases in between. CDR3 sequence: CASSFLRDYGYTF. In DNA form, the CDR3 reads TGTGCCAGCAGTTTCTTGAGGGACTATGGCTACACCTTC.

The rearrangement joins TRBV29-1 to TRBJ2-1, with D hard to call. The ends were cut back, 4 bases at V and 5 bases at J, with 6 bases in the middle. The CDR3 length is 11 residues. CDR1 and CDR2 from the germline V gene are SQVTM and ANQGSEA. This chain's CDR3 is CSVGRDNEQFF. The CDR3, as DNA: TGCAGCGTTGGACGGGACAATGAGCAGTTCTTC.

V and J are TRBV30 and TRBJ2-7; maybe TRBD1 (5 bases). This CDR3 is 13 amino acids long. Trimming stripped 0 bases from V and 3 bases from J, with 9 bases between. Germline V CDR1 and CDR2: GTSNPN, SVGIG (reference sequence). CDR3 loop: CAWSVGRDYEQYF. The DNA for the CDR3 is TGTGCCTGGAGTGTAGGCAGGGACTACGAGCAGTACTTC.

The chain links TRBV23-1 to TRBJ2-7; 8 bases fit TRBD1. TRBV23-1 is an ORF for which the function is uncertain. The CDR3 contains 18 residues. J gave up 4 bases and V 0 bases, and 14 bases lay outside the gene matches. The CDR3 is CASSQSPNPGTGGYEQYF. CDR3 sequence (DNA): TGCGCCAGCAGTCAATCCCCTAATCCCGGGACAGGTGGTTACGAGCAGTACTTC.

The rearrangement links TRBV30 to TRBJ2-7, with 9 bases that match TRBD1. This CDR3 is 16 amino acids long. Losses at the gene ends were 0 bases for V and 5 bases for J; bases not matched to a gene: 11. The germline CDR1 and CDR2 sequences are GTSNPN and SVGIG (reference sequence). Here the CDR3 DNA reads TGTGCCTGGAGTGTGCGATCCTGGGACAGGGTCCACGAGCAGTACTTC. Its protein is CAWSVRSWDRVHEQYF.

The chain combines TRBV5-1 with TRBJ1-2; TRBD1 aligns across 8 bases. After removal of 1 base from V and 3 bases from J, the junction contained 8 bases not matched to a gene. Per germline, CDR1 SGHRS and CDR2 YFSETQ. This CDR3 region has 16 residues. The CDR3 sequence: CASSLMAVQGDYGYTF. CDR3 DNA sequence: TGCGCCAGCAGCTTGATGGCAGTACAGGGGGACTATGGCTACACCTTC.

This clone was recorded only once. This chain connects TRBV25-1 to TRBJ1-6; no clear D. CDR3 length equals 15 residues. The V gene lost 1 base and the J gene lost 5 bases, with 9 bases spanning the gap. From germline, CDR1 is MGHDK and CDR2 SYGVNS. CDR3 amino acids: CASSEFGGDNSPLHF. The CDR3 DNA reads as TGTGCCAGCAGTGAATTCGGAGGAGATAATTCACCCCTCCACTTT.